This paragraph covers one T cell receptor (beta chain) sequence. Original handling: Quantification of nucleated cells was approximated via reference gene primer amplification. The repertoire was sequenced with immunoSEQ multiplex PCR; TCRdb's copy has only in-frame clones and lacks some. V, J and clone size are those of that table, while D and trimming were read from the DNA. This table holds about 94,000 clones, about 80% found once. The sample comes from a study of blood T cell repertoires in COVID-19. Study as a whole: The United States, Italy and Spain supplied acute and convalescent COVID-19 samples. PBMCs, B-cell-depleted T cells, or T cells provided the cDNA or gDNA that made up the material.

This CDR3 region has 17 residues. Germline assignment: CDR1 SGHVS and CDR2 FQNEAQ. With 5 bases clipped from V and 2 bases from J, the junction kept 4 bases outside the gene matches. The sequence derives from a human donor in a cohort sampled during active COVID-19. The material sequenced was peripheral blood. This chain joins TRBV7-8 and TRBJ2-6; 12 bases align to TRBD1. For the CDR3, the DNA is TGTGCCAGCAGCATTGGGACAGGGGGCGCTGGGGCCAACGTCCTGACTTTC. Protein: CASSIGTGGAGANVLTF. The complete variable domain, with remaining parts taken from reference TRBV7-8 and TRBJ2-6, reads GAGVSQSPRYKVAKRGQDVALRCDPISGHVSLFWYQQALGQGPEFLTYFQNEAQLDKSGLPSDRFFAERPEGSVSTLKIQRTQQEDSAVYLCASSIGTGGAGANVLTFGAGSRLTVL.